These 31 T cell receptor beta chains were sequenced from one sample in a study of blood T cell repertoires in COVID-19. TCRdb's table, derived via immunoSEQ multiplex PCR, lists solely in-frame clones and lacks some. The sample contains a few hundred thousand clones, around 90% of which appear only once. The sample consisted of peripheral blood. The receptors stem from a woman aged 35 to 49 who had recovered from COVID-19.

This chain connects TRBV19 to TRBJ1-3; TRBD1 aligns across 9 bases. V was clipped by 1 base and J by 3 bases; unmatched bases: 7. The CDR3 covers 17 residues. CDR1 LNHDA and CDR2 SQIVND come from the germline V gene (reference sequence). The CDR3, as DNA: TGTGCCAGTAGTATAGCCGGACAGGGGCGAGGTGGAAACACCATATATTTT. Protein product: CASSIAGQGRGGNTIYF.

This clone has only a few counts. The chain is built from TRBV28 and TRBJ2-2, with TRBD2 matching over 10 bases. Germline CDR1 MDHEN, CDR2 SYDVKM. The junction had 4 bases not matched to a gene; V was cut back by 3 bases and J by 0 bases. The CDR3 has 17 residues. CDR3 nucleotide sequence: TGTGCCAGCAGTTTGACTAGCGGGTCGACGAACACCGGGGAGCTGTTTTTT. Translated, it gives CASSLTSGSTNTGELFF.

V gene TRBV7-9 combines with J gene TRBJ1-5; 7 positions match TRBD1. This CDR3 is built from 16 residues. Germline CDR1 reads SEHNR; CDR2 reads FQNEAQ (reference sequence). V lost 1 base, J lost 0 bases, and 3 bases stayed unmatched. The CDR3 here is CASSLGAGGSNQPQHF. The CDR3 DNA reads TGTGCCAGCAGCTTAGGGGCAGGGGGTAGCAATCAGCCCCAGCATTTT.

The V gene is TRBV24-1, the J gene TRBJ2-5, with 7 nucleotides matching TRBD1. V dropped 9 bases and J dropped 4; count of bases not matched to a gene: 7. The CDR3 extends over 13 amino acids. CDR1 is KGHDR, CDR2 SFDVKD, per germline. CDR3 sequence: CATGTDRAETQYF. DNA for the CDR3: TGTGCCACCGGAACTGACAGGGCAGAGACCCAGTACTTC.

The CDR3 sequence: CASRTTGNTEAFF. The CDR3 DNA reads TGTGCCAGCAGAACGACAGGGAACACTGAAGCTTTCTTT. V usage is TRBV5-4 and J usage is TRBJ1-1, with TRBD1 as a possible D gene (6 bases). The CDR3 is made up of 13 amino acids. Trimming pared 5 bases from V and 1 base from J, leaving 9 bases between. Germline assignment: CDR1 SGHNT and CDR2 YYREEE (reference sequence).

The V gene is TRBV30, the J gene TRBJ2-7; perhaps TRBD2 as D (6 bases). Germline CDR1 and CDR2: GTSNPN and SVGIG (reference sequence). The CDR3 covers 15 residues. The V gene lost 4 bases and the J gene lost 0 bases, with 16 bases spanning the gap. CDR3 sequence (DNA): TGTGCCTGGACCGATCCGGGGGTTAGCTCCTACGAGCAGTACTTC. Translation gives CAWTDPGVSSYEQYF.

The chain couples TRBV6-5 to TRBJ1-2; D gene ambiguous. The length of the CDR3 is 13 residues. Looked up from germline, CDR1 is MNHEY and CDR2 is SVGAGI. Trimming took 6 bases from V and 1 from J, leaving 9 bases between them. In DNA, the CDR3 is TGTGCCAGCAGCCTCACAGATAACTATGGCTACACCTTC. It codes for CASSLTDNYGYTF.

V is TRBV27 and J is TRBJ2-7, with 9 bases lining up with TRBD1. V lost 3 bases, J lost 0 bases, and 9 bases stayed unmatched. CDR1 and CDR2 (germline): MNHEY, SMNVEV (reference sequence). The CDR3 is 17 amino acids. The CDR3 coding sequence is TGTGCCAGCAGTTTCCGGCCTGGGGACAGGGTCTCCTACGAGCAGTACTTC. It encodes CASSFRPGDRVSYEQYF.

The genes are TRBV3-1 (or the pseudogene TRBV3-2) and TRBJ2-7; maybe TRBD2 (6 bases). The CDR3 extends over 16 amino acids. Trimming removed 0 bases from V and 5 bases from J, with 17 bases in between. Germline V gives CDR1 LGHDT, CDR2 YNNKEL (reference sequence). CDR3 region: CASSQDRGWPLHEQYF. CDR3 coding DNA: TGTGCCAGCAGCCAAGACCGGGGGTGGCCCTTGCACGAGCAGTACTTC.

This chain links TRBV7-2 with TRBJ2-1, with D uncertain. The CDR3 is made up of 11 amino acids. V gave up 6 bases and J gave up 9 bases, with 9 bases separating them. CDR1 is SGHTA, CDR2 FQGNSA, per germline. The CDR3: CASRSAAEQFF. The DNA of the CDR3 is TGTGCCAGCAGGAGCGCTGCTGAGCAGTTCTTC.

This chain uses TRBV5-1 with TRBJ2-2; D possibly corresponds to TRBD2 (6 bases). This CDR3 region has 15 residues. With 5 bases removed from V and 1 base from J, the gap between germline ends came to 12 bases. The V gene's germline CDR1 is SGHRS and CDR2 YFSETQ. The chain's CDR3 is CASSPLRGNTGELFF. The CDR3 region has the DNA TGCGCCAGCAGTCCTTTGCGGGGGAACACCGGGGAGCTGTTTTTT.

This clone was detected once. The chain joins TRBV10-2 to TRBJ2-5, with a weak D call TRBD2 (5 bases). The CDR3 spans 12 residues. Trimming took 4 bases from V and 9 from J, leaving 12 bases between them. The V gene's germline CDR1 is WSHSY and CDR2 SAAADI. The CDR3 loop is CASSAARGPQYF. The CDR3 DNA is TGCGCCAGCAGTGCCGCTCGAGGGCCCCAGTACTTC.

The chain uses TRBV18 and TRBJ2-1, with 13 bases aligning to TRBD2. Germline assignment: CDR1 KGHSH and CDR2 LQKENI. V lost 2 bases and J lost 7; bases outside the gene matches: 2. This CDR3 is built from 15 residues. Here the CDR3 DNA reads TGTGCCAGCTCACCAGGACTAGCGGGAGTTAATGAGCAGTTCTTC. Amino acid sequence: CASSPGLAGVNEQFF. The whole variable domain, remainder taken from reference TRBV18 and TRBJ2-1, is NAGVMQNPRHLVRRRGQEARLRCSPMKGHSHVYWYRQLPEEGLKFMVYLQKENIIDESGMPKERFSAEFPKEGPSILRIQQVVRGDSAAYFCASSPGLAGVNEQFFGPGTRLTVL.

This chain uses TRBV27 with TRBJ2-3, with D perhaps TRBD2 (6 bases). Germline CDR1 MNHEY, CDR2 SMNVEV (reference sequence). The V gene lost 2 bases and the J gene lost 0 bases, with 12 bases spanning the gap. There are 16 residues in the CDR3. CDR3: CASSLGQGGSTDTQYF. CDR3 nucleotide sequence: TGTGCCAGCAGTTTAGGCCAGGGAGGTAGCACAGATACGCAGTATTTT.

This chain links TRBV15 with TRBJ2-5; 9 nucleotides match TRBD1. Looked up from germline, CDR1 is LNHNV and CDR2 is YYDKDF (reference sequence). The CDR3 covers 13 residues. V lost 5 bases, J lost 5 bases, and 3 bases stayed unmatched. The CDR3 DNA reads TGTGCCACCAGCCGGACAGGGGCGGAGACCCAGTACTTC. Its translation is CATSRTGAETQYF.

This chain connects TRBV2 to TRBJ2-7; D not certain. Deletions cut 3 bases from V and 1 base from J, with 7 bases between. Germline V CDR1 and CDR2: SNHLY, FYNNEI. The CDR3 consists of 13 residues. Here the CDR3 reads CASSEQRSYEQYF. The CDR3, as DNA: TGTGCCAGCAGTGAGCAGAGGTCCTACGAGCAGTACTTC. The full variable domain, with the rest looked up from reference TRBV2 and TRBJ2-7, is EPEVTQTPSHQVTQMGQEVILRCVPISNHLYFYWYRQILGQKVEFLVSFYNNEISEKSEIFDDQFSVERPDGSNFTLKIRSTKLEDSAMYFCASSEQRSYEQYFGPGTRLTVT.

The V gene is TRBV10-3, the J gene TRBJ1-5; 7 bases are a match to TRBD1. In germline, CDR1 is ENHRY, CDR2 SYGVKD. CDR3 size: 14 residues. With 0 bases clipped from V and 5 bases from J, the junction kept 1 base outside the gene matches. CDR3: CAISESTGDQPQHF. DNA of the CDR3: TGTGCCATCAGTGAGTCTACAGGGGATCAGCCCCAGCATTTT.

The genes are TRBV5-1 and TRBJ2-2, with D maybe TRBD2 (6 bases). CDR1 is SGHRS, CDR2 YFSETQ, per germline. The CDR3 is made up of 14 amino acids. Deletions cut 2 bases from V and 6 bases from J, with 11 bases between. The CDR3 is CASSFRGSPGELFF. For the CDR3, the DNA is TGCGCCAGCAGCTTCCGGGGGTCACCCGGGGAGCTGTTTTTT. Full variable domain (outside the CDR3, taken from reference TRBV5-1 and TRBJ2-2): KAGVTQTPRYLIKTRGQQVTLSCSPISGHRSVSWYQQTPGQGLQFLFEYFSETQRNKGNFPGRFSGRQFSNSRSEMNVSTLELGDSALYLCASSFRGSPGELFFGEGSRLTVL.

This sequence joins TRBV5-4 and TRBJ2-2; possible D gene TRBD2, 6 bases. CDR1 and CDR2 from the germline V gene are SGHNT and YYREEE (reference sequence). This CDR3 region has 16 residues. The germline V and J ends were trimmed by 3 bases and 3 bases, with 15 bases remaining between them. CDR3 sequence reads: CASSSGLERDTGELFF. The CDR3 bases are TGTGCCAGCAGCTCGGGGTTGGAGCGGGACACCGGGGAGCTGTTTTTT.

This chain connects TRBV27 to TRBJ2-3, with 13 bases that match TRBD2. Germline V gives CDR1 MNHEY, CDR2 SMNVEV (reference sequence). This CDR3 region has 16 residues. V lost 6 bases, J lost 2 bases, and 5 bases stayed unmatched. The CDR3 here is CASSGTSGTSTDTQYF. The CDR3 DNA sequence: TGTGCCAGCAGCGGGACTAGCGGGACCTCCACAGATACGCAGTATTTT.

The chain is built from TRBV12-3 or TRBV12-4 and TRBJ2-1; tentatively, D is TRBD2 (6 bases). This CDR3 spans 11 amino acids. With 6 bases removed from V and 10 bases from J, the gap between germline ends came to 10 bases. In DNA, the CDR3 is TGTGCCAGCAGGACTAGTGAGGAGCAGTTCTTC. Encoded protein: CASRTSEEQFF.

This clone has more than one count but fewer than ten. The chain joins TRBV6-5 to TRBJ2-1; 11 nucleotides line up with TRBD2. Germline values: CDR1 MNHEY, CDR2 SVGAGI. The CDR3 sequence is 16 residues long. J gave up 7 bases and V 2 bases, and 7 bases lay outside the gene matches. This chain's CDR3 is CASSYRLAGLRNEQFF. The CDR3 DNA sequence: TGTGCCAGCAGTTACCGACTAGCGGGATTGAGGAATGAGCAGTTCTTC.

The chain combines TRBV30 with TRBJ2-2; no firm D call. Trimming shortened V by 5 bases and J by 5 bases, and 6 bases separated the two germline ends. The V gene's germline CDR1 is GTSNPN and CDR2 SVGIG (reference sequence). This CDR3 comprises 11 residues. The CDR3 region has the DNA TGTGCCTGGGGTTATACCGGGGAGCTGTTTTTT. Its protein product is CAWGYTGELFF.

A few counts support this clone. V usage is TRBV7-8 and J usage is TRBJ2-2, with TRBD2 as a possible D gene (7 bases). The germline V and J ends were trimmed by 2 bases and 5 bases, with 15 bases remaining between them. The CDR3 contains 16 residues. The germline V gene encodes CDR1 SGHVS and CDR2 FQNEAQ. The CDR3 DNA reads TGTGCCAGCAGCTTAAGGGGGGGACCGGGGACCGGGGAGCTGTTTTTT. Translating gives CASSLRGGPGTGELFF. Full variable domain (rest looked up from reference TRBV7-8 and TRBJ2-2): GAGVSQSPRYKVAKRGQDVALRCDPISGHVSLFWYQQALGQGPEFLTYFQNEAQLDKSGLPSDRFFAERPEGSVSTLKIQRTQQEDSAVYLCASSLRGGPGTGELFFGEGSRLTVL.

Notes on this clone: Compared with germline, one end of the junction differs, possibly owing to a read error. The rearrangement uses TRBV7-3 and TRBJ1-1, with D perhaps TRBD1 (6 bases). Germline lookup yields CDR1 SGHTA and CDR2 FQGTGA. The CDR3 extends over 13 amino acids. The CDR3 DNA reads TGTGCCAGCAGCCCAAGCGGGGACACCCAAACAATCTTT. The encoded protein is CASSPSGDTQTIF.

CDR3 protein: CASKAGVTYNEQFF. Here the CDR3 DNA reads TGCGCCAGCAAAGCGGGAGTTACCTACAATGAGCAGTTCTTC. V and J are TRBV10-2 and TRBJ2-1; 8 nucleotides align to TRBD2. V shed 7 bases and J 2 bases; nucleotides not matched to a gene: 4. This CDR3 contains 14 residues. CDR1 WSHSY and CDR2 SAAADI come from the germline V gene.

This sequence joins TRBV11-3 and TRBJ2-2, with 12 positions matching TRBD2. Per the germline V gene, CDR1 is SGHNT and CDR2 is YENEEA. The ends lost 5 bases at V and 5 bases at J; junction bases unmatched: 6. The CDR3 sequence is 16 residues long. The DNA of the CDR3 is TGTGCCAGCAGCGGTGGACTAGCGGGATGGACCGGGGAGCTGTTTTTT. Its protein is CASSGGLAGWTGELFF.

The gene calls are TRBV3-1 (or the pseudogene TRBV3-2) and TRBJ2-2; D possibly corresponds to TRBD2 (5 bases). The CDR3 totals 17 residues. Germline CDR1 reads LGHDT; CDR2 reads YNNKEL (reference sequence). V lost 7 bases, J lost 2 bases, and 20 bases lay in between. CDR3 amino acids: CASTPADFTYNTGELFF. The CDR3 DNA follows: TGTGCCAGCACTCCCGCGGACTTCACTTACAACACCGGGGAGCTGTTTTTT.

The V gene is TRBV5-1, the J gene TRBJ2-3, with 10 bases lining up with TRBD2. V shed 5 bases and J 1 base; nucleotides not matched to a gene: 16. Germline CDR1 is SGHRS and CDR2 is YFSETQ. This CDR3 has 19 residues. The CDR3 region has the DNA TGCGCCAGCAGGAGAATGGGTCTAGCGGGAGCCCCAGGCACAGATACGCAGTATTTT. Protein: CASRRMGLAGAPGTDTQYF.

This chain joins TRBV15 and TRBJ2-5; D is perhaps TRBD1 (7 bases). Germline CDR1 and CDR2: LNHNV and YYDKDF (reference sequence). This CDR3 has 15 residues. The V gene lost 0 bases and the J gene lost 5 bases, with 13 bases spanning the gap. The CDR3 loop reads CATSRDDRAGETQYF. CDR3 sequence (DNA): TGTGCCACCAGCAGAGATGACAGGGCGGGGGAGACCCAGTACTTC. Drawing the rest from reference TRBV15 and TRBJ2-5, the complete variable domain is DAMVIQNPRYQVTQFGKPVTLSCSQTLNHNVMYWYQQKSSQAPKLLFHYYDKDFNNEADTPDNFQSRRPNTSFCFLDIRSPGLGDTAMYLCATSRDDRAGETQYFGPGTRLLVL.

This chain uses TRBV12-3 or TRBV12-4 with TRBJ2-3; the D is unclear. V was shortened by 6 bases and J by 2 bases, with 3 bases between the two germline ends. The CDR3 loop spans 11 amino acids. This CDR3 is CASRYTDTQYF. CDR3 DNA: TGTGCCAGCAGATACACAGATACGCAGTATTTT.